This T cell receptor (beta chain) was observed in a study of T cell repertoires in cytomegalovirus infection. Study information: Based on public TCR beta signatures, there were indications of CMV infection and of a matching HLA type. General study findings and limits: Clonotypes of TCR beta that were HLA-C-restricted and CMV-specific dominated the ex vivo response. CMV carriers having the relevant HLA were flagged by cumulative public TCR beta family frequency.

The germline V and J ends were trimmed by 3 bases and 9 bases, with 22 bases remaining between them. In germline, CDR1 is MGHRA, CDR2 YSYEKL. CDR3 length: 16 amino acids. For this clonotype: What it binds is not known.

TCRdb re-called the reads with MiXCR, one entry per CDR3 protein. The table includes about 150,000 distinct CDR3 sequences, 32% detected once. This chain links TRBV4-1 with TRBJ2-3; maybe TRBD2 (9 bases). Sample: CD8+ T cells from cultured PBMCs, taken from culture after CMV antigen stimulation. The receptor's source is a human donor in good health (CMV status not recorded). Some clones in this sample may be carry-over from other donors' samples. In DNA form, the CDR3 reads TGCGCCAGCAGCCAGGTCCCTAGCGGGGACAGGCGGACGCAGTATTTT. Translation: CASSQVPSGDRRTQYF.